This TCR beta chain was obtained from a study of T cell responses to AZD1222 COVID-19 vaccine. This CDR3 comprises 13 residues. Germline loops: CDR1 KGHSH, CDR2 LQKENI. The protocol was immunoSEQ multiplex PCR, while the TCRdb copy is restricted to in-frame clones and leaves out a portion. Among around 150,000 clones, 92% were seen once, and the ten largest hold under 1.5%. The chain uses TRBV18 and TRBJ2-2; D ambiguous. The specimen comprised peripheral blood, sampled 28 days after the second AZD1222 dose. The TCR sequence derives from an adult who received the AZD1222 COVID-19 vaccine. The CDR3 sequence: CASTIQNTGELFF. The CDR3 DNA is TGTGCGAGCACCATACAGAACACCGGGGAGCTGTTTTTT.